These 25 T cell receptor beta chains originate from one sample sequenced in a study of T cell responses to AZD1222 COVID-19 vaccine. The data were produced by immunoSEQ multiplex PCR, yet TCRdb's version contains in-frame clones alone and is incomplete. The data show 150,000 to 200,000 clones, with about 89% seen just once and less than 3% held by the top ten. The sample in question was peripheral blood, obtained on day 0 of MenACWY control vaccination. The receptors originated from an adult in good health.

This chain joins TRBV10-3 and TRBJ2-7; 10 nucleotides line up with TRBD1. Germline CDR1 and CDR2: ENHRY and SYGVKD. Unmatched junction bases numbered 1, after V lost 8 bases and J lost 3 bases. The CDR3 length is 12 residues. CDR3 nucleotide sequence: TGTGCCATCGGGACAGGGGACTACGAGCAGTACTTC. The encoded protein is CAIGTGDYEQYF.

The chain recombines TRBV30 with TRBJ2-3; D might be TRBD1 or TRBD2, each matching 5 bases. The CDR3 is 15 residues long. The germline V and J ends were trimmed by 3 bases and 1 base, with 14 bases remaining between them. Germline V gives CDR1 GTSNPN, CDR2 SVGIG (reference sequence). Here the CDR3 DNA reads TGTGCCTGGAGCCCCCCGGGGCTTGGCACAGATACGCAGTATTTT. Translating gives CAWSPPGLGTDTQYF.

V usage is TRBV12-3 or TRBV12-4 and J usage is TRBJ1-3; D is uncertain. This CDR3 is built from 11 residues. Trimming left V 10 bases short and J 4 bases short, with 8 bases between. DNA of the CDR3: TGTGCCACCGGAGCCGGAAACACCATATATTTT. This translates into CATGAGNTIYF.

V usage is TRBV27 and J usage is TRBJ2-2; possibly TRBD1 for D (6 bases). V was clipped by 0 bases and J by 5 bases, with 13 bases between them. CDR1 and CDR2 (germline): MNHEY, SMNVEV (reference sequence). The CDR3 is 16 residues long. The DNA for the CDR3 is TGTGCCAGCAGTTTATCTCTAACAGGGAAGACCGGGGAGCTGTTTTTT. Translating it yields CASSLSLTGKTGELFF.

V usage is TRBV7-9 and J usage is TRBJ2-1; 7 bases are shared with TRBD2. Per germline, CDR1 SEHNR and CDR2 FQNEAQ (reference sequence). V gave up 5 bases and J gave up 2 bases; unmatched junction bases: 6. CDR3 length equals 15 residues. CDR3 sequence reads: CASSTTSDPYNEQFF. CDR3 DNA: TGTGCCAGCAGCACCACTAGCGACCCCTACAATGAGCAGTTCTTC.

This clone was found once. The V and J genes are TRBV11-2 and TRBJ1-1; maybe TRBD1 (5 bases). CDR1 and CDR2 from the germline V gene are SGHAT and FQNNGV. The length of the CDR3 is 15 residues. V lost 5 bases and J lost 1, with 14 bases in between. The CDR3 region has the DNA TGTGCCAGCAGCCCGTTGACAGAACCGAACACTGAAGCTTTCTTT. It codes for CASSPLTEPNTEAFF.

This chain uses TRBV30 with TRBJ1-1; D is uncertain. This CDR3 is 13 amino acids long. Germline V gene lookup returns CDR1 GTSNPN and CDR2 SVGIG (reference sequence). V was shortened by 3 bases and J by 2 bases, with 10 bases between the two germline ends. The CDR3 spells CAWRTEGNTEAFF. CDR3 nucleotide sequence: TGTGCCTGGAGAACGGAGGGAAACACTGAAGCTTTCTTT. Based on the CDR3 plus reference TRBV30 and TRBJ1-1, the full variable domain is SQTIHQWPATLVQPVGSPLSLECTVEGTSNPNLYWYRQAAGRGLQLLFYSVGIGQISSEVPQNLSASRPQDRQFILSSKKLLLSDSGFYLCAWRTEGNTEAFFGQGTRLTVV.

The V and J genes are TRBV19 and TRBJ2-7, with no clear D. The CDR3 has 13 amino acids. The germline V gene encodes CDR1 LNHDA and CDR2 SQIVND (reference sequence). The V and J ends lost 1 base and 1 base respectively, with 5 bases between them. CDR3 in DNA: TGTGCCAGTAGTATAGGCTATTCCTACGAGCAGTACTTC. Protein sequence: CASSIGYSYEQYF.

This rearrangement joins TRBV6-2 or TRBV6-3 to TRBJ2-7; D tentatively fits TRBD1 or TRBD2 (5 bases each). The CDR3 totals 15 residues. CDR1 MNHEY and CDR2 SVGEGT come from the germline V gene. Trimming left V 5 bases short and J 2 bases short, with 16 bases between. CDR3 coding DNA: TGTGCCAGCAGTACCGGGACCCCAAGGCCCTACGAGCAGTACTTC. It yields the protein CASSTGTPRPYEQYF.

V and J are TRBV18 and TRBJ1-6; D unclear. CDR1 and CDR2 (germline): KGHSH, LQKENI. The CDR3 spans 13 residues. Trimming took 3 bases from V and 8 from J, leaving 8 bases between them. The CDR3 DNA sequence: TGTGCCAGCTCACCTCGTATGGATTCACCCCTCCACTTT. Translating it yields CASSPRMDSPLHF.

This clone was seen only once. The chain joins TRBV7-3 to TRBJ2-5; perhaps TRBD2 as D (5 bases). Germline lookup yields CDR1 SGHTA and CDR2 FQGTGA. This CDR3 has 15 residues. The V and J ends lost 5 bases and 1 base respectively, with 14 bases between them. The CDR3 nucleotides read TGTGCCAGCAGCCCAAGTCTGGCGGGCCAAGAGACCCAGTACTTC. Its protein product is CASSPSLAGQETQYF.

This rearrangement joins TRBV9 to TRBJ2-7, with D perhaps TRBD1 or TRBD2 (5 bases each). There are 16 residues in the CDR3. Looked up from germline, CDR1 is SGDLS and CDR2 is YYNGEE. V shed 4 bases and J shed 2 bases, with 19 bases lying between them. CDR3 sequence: CASSLSRDLGTYEQYF. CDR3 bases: TGTGCCAGCAGCTTAAGCCGGGACCTGGGGACCTACGAGCAGTACTTC.

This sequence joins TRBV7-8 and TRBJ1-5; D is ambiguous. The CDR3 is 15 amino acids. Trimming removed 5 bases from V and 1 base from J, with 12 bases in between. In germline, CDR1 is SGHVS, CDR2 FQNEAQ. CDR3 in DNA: TGTGCCAGCAGCCCGACGGTTATGAGCAATCAGCCCCAGCATTTT. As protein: CASSPTVMSNQPQHF.

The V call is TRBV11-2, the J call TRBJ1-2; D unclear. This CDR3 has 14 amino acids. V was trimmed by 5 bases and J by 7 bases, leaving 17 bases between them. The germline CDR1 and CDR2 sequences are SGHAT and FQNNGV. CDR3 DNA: TGTGCCAGCAGCCAGGTTCGGCTTTCGGGTGGCTACACCTTC. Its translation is CASSQVRLSGGYTF. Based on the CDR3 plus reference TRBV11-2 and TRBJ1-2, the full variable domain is EAGVAQSPRYKIIEKRQSVAFWCNPISGHATLYWYQQILGQGPKLLIQFQNNGVVDDSQLPKDRFSAERLKGVDSTLKIQPAKLEDSAVYLCASSQVRLSGGYTFGSGTRLTVV.

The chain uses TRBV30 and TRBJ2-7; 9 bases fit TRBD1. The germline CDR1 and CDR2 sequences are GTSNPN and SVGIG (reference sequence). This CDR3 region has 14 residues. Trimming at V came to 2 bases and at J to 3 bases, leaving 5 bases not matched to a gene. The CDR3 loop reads CAWSPGTGNYEQYF. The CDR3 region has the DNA TGTGCCTGGAGTCCTGGGACAGGGAACTACGAGCAGTACTTC.

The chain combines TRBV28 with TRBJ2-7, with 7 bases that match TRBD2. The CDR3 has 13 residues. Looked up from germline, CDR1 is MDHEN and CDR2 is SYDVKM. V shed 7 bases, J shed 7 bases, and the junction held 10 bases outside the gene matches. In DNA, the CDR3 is TGTGCCAGCAAAAAGAGCGGGGATGGGGAGCAGTACTTC. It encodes CASKKSGDGEQYF.

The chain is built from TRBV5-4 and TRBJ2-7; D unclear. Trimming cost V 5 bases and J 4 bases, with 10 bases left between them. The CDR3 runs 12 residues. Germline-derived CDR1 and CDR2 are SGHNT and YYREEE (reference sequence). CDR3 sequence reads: CASSSDHYEQYF. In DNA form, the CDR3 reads TGTGCCAGCAGTTCGGACCATTACGAGCAGTACTTC.

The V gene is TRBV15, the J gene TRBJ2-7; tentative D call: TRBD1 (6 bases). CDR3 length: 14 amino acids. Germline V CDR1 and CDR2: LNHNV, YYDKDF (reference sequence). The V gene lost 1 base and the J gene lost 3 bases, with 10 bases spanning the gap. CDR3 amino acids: CATSRGTALYEQYF. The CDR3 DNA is TGTGCCACCAGCAGAGGGACAGCCCTCTACGAGCAGTACTTC.

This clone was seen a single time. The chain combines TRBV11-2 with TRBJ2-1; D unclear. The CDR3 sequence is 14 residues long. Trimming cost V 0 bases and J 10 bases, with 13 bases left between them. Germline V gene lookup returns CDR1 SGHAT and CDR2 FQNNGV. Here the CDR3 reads CASSLDLYLREQFF. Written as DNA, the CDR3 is TGTGCCAGCAGCTTAGATCTATACCTCCGGGAGCAGTTCTTC.

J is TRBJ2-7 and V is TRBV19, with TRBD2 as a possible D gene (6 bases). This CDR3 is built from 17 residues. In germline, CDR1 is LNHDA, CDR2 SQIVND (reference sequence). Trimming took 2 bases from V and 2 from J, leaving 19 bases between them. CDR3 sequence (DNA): TGTGCCAGTAGTATAAATCAACGGGGGTTGGATCCCTACGAGCAGTACTTC. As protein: CASSINQRGLDPYEQYF.

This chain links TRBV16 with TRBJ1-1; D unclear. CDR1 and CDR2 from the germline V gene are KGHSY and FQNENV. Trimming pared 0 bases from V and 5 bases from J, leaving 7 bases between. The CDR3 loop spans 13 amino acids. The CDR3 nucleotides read TGTGCCAGCAGCCAATCCACTCTGACTGAAGCTTTCTTT. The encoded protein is CASSQSTLTEAFF.

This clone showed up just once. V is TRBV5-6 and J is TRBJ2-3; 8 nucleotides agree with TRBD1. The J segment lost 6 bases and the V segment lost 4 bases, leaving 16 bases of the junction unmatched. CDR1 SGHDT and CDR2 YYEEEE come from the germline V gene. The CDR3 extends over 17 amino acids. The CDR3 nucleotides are TGTGCCAGCAGCGAAGATTCCCGGGACAGGCGTAGGGATACGCAGTATTTT. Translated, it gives CASSEDSRDRRRDTQYF.

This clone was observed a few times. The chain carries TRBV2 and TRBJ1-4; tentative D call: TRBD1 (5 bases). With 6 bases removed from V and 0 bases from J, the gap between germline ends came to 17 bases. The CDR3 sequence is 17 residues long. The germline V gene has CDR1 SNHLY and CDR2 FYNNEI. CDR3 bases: TGTGCCAGCAGATACGGTCTGGGGCGAGCAACTAATGAAAAACTGTTTTTT. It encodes CASRYGLGRATNEKLFF.

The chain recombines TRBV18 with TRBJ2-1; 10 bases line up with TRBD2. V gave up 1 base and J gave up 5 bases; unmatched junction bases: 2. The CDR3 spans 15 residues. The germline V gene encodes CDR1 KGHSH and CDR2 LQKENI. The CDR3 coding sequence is TGTGCCAGCTCACCACGGGGACTAGCGAACAATGAGCAGTTCTTC. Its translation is CASSPRGLANNEQFF.

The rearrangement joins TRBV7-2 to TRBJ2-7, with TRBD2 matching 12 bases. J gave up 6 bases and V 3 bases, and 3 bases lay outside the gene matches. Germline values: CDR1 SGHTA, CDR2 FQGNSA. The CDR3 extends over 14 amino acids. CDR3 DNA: TGTGCCAGCAGCTTTGGACTAGCGGGACCCGAGCAGTACTTC. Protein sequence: CASSFGLAGPEQYF.